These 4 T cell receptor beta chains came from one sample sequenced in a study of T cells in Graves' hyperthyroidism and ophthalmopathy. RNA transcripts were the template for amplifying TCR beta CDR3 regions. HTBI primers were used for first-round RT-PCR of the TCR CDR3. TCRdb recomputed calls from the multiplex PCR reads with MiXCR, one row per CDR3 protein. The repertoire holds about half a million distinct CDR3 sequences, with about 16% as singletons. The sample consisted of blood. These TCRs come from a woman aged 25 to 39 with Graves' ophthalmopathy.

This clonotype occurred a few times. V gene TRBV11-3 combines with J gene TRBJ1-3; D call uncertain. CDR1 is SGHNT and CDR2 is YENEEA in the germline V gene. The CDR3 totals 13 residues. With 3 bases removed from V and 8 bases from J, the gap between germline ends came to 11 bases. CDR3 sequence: CASSFGLQDTIYF. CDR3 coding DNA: TGTGCCAGCAGCTTCGGACTTCAGGACACCATATATTTT.

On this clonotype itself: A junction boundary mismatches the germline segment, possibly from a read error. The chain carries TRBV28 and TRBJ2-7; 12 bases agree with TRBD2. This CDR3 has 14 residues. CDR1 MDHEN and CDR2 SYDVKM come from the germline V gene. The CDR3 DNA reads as TGTGCCAGCACCCGGACTAGCGGGAACTACGGGCAGTACTTC. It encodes CASTRTSGNYGQYF.

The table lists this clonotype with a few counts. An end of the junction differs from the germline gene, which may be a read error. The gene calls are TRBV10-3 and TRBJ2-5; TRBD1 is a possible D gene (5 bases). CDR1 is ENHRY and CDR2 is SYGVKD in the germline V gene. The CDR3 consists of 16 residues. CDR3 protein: CAISESKSGLQETQYF. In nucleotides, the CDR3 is TGTGCCATCAGTGAGTCGAAATCAGGGTTACAAGAAACCCAGTACTTC.

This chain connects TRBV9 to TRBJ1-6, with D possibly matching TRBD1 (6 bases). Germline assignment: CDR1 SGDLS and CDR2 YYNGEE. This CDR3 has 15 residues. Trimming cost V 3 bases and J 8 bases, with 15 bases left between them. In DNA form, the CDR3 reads TGTGCCAGCAGCGCGAGGGGACACCTTGATTCACCCCTCCACTTT. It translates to CASSARGHLDSPLHF.